The 2 T cell receptor beta chains reported below all come from one sample, sequenced in a study of cytomegalovirus exposure and HLA in healthy donors. It was with 60 Vbeta and 13 Jbeta primers that the PCR ran. TCRdb's table, derived via immunoSEQ multiplex PCR, lists solely in-frame clones and lacks some. The repertoire holds around 140,000 clones, with about two thirds as singletons. Sequencing was carried out using PBMCs. These receptor sequences come from a man over 45 in good health and CMV-seropositive.

For the CDR3, the DNA is TGTGCCAGCAGCCCGCGGACAGGGGAGAACTATGGCTACACCTTC. Protein sequence: CASSPRTGENYGYTF. The V and J genes are TRBV7-9 and TRBJ1-2; 9 bases are shared with TRBD1. With V trimmed by 5 bases and J by 2 bases, 6 bases remained unmatched. This CDR3 region has 15 residues. Germline lookup yields CDR1 SEHNR and CDR2 FQNEAQ (reference sequence).

This clone was counted between two and nine times. The chain uses TRBV7-8 and TRBJ1-2; 9 nucleotides align to TRBD1. Losses at the gene ends were 6 bases for V and 4 bases for J; bases not matched to a gene: 6. The germline gives CDR1 SGHVS, CDR2 FQNEAQ. The CDR3 spans 14 residues. The CDR3 loop reads CASRPWTGAYGYTF. In DNA form, the CDR3 reads TGTGCCAGCAGACCTTGGACAGGGGCCTATGGCTACACCTTC.